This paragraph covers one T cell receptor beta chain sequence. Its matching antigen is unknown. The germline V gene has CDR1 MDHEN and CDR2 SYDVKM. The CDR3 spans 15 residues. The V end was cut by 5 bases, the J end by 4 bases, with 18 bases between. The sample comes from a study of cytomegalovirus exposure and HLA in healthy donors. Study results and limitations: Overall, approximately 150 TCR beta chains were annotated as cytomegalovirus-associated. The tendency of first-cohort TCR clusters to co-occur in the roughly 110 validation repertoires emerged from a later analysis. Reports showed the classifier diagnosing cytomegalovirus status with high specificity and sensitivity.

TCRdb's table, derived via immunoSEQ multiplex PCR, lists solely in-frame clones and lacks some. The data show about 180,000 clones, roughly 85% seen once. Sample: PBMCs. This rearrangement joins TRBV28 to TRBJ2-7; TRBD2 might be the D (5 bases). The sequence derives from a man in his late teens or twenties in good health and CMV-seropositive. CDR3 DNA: TGTGCCAGCAGTCCTTGGTCGGGGAGCAGGTACGAGCAGTACTTC. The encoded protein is CASSPWSGSRYEQYF.